Sequencing of this T cell receptor (beta chain) was carried out in a study of T cell responses to AZD1222 COVID-19 vaccine. Sequencing used immunoSEQ multiplex PCR; TCRdb keeps in-frame clones, though not all of them. The top ten hold 4% to 5% of the sample, which has 120,000 or so clones, 75% to 95% seen once. CDR3 length equals 15 residues. Germline V CDR1 and CDR2: MNHEY, SVGEGT. Between the trimmed V and J ends, which lost 7 bases and 0 bases, there was a span of 15 bases. The rearrangement links TRBV6-2 or TRBV6-3 to TRBJ2-5; either TRBD1 or TRBD2 may supply D (5 bases each). The input for sequencing was peripheral blood, taken 28 days after the second dose of the MenACWY control vaccine. The sequence was collected from an adult who received the MenACWY meningococcal vaccine as a control. The CDR3 spells CASTPEWGYQETQYF. CDR3 bases: TGTGCCAGCACCCCCGAATGGGGGTACCAAGAGACCCAGTACTTC.